One and the same sample provided the 25 T cell receptor beta chains below, sequenced in a study of T-cell reconstitution after alpha-beta-depleted transplantation in children. Unique molecular identifiers were incorporated into the prepared TCRbeta library. TCRdb redid the calling of the PCR reads with MiXCR, one entry per CDR3 protein. The sample holds almost 250,000 distinct CDR3 sequences, 20% to 30% seen once. This specimen was PBMCs, taken before TCRalphabeta/CD19-depleted stem cell transplant. The receptors originated from a girl aged 2 to 9 with Fanconi anemia, due to receive a stem cell transplant.

This clonotype has at least ten counts. The chain links TRBV20-1 to TRBJ2-2; 12 bases are shared with TRBD2. Germline lookup yields CDR1 DFQATT and CDR2 SNEGSKA (reference sequence). The CDR3 is 16 residues long. V lost 0 bases, J lost 7 bases, and 6 bases stayed unmatched. The CDR3 nucleotides are TGCAGTGCTAGAGATGCTAGCGGGGGGGCAGTCGGGGAGCTGTTTTTT. Protein product: CSARDASGGAVGELFF.

V and J are TRBV20-1 and TRBJ2-1; perhaps TRBD2 as D (6 bases). Trimming took off 3 bases at V and 7 bases at J, with 16 bases between the two ends. CDR1 is DFQATT and CDR2 is SNEGSKA in the germline V gene (reference sequence). The CDR3 consists of 14 residues. The chain's CDR3 is CSASRREMGNEQFF. The CDR3 DNA is TGCAGTGCTAGTCGCCGGGAGATGGGAAATGAGCAGTTCTTC.

V usage is TRBV18 and J usage is TRBJ2-7; 13 bases fit TRBD2. The trim removed 3 bases at V and 1 base at J, leaving 9 bases unmatched. There are 18 residues in the CDR3. Per germline, CDR1 KGHSH and CDR2 LQKENI. CDR3 residues: CASSPLGTSGVESYEQYF. CDR3 DNA sequence: TGTGCCAGCTCACCGTTGGGGACTAGCGGGGTGGAATCCTACGAGCAGTACTTC.

This clonotype was counted between two and nine times. The rearrangement uses TRBV7-2 and TRBJ1-5; D remains unclear. Trimming stripped 1 base from V and 4 bases from J, with 5 bases between. The length of the CDR3 is 13 residues. The germline V gene encodes CDR1 SGHTA and CDR2 FQGNSA. CDR3 protein: CASSLDPNQPQHF. The CDR3 region has the DNA TGTGCCAGCAGCTTAGACCCTAATCAGCCCCAGCATTTT. The full variable domain, rest sourced from reference TRBV7-2 and TRBJ1-5, is GAGVSQSPSNKVTEKGKDVELRCDPISGHTALYWYRQSLGQGLEFLIYFQGNSAPDKSGLPSDRFSAERTGGSVSTLTIQRTQQEDSAVYLCASSLDPNQPQHFGDGTRLSIL.

This clonotype was counted ten times or more. The V and J genes are TRBV12-3 or TRBV12-4 and TRBJ1-4; 8 bases fit TRBD1. The CDR3 is made up of 18 amino acids. V was clipped by 3 bases and J by 6 bases; unmatched bases: 15. The CDR3 here is CASSFQRELRGQDEKLFF. The CDR3 DNA sequence: TGTGCCAGCAGTTTCCAACGAGAACTCAGGGGGCAAGATGAAAAACTGTTTTTT.

Many counts were recorded for this clonotype. The chain is built from TRBV29-1 and TRBJ1-2, with 8 bases identical to TRBD1. The CDR3 is made up of 13 amino acids. Germline V gene lookup returns CDR1 SQVTM and CDR2 ANQGSEA. The junction had 9 bases not matched to a gene; V was cut back by 4 bases and J by 8 bases. The CDR3 nucleotides are TGCAGCGTTGTGGTTGGACAGGGCTACGGCTACACCTTC. Encoded protein: CSVVVGQGYGYTF.

The J gene is TRBJ2-1, the V gene TRBV7-3; 12 nucleotides agree with TRBD2. This CDR3 is built from 18 residues. V shed 2 bases, J shed 4 bases, and the junction held 9 bases outside the gene matches. CDR1 is SGHTA and CDR2 is FQGTGA in the germline V gene. The CDR3 region has the DNA TGTGCCAGCAGCTTACTTCATTCTAGCGGGGGGGTTTACAATGAGCAGTTCTTC. Translation: CASSLLHSSGGVYNEQFF. Full variable domain (outside the CDR3, taken from reference TRBV7-3 and TRBJ2-1): GAGVSQTPSNKVTEKGKYVELRCDPISGHTALYWYRQSLGQGPEFLIYFQGTGAADDSGLPNDRFFAVRPEGSVSTLKIQRTERGDSAVYLCASSLLHSSGGVYNEQFFGPGTRLTVL.

Many counts were recorded for this clonotype. The chain employs TRBV20-1 and TRBJ2-7; 7 nucleotides match TRBD2. Germline V gene sequence: CDR1 DFQATT, CDR2 SNEGSKA (reference sequence). This CDR3 is built from 17 residues. After removal of 3 bases from V and 3 bases from J, the junction contained 17 bases not matched to a gene. The CDR3 here is CSARLLVRELGVYEQYF. DNA of the CDR3: TGCAGTGCTAGGTTACTTGTGCGGGAGCTAGGAGTCTACGAGCAGTACTTC.

The V gene is TRBV28, the J gene TRBJ2-3; D remains ambiguous. V was cut by 6 bases and J by 2 bases, with 9 bases left in between. CDR1 MDHEN and CDR2 SYDVKM come from the germline V gene. This CDR3 comprises 13 residues. The CDR3 DNA is TGTGCCAGCAGAGACCGTTTCACAGATACGCAGTATTTT. Its protein product is CASRDRFTDTQYF.

This chain joins TRBV6-5 and TRBJ2-7, with D possibly matching TRBD2 (5 bases). The CDR3 runs to 19 residues. Deletions cut 0 bases from V and 5 bases from J, with 26 bases between. Looked up from germline, CDR1 is MNHEY and CDR2 is SVGAGI. CDR3 sequence: CASSYSPFPDIAPDHEQYF. CDR3 DNA sequence: TGTGCCAGCAGTTACTCCCCCTTTCCCGATATAGCGCCAGACCACGAGCAGTACTTC.

This clonotype was recorded a few times. The chain has TRBV5-6 and TRBJ2-5, with D possibly TRBD2 on 6 matching bases. Trimming pared 0 bases from V and 5 bases from J, leaving 11 bases between. This CDR3 region has 14 residues. Germline V gene sequence: CDR1 SGHDT, CDR2 YYEEEE. Written as DNA, the CDR3 is TGTGCCAGCAGCTTGGTGCGGGATGGGGAGACCCAGTACTTC. Translated: CASSLVRDGETQYF.

The gene calls are TRBV7-6 and TRBJ2-1; 11 bases are shared with TRBD2. V gave up 2 bases and J gave up 6 bases; unmatched junction bases: 6. CDR3 length: 16 amino acids. The germline V gene has CDR1 SGHVS and CDR2 FNYEAQ. CDR3: CASSLSLLAGVNEQFF. CDR3 bases: TGTGCCAGCAGCTTATCCTTACTAGCGGGGGTCAATGAGCAGTTCTTC. Full variable domain (rest looked up from reference TRBV7-6 and TRBJ2-1): GAGVSQSPRYKVTKRGQDVALRCDPISGHVSLYWYRQALGQGPEFLTYFNYEAQQDKSGLPNDRFSAERPEGSISTLTIQRTEQRDSAMYRCASSLSLLAGVNEQFFGPGTRLTVL.

The J gene is TRBJ2-6, the V gene TRBV5-1, with TRBD1 matching over 7 bases. The ends lost 1 base at V and 0 bases at J; junction bases unmatched: 10. Germline V gene sequence: CDR1 SGHRS, CDR2 YFSETQ. The CDR3 has 19 residues. The CDR3 DNA follows: TGCGCCAGCAGCTTGCATCCCGGACAGGCTGCCTCTGGGGCCAACGTCCTGACTTTC. Its translation is CASSLHPGQAASGANVLTF.

The chain is built from TRBV7-3 and TRBJ1-2, with a tentative D call TRBD1 (6 bases). V was clipped by 1 base and J by 8 bases, with 14 bases between them. The CDR3 has 14 residues. Germline CDR1 reads SGHTA; CDR2 reads FQGTGA. CDR3 in DNA: TGTGCCAGCAGCTTAAGGGCAGGGGCCGACGGCTACACCTTC. It codes for CASSLRAGADGYTF.

This clonotype was recorded at least ten times. The chain employs TRBV29-1 and TRBJ2-3; no clear D gene. The length of the CDR3 is 11 residues. The V end lost 5 bases, the J end lost 2 bases, and 5 bases lay between the germline ends. Germline V gene lookup returns CDR1 SQVTM and CDR2 ANQGSEA. The CDR3, as DNA: TGCAGCGTTCTCCTCACAGATACGCAGTATTTT. Translating it yields CSVLLTDTQYF.

There are many counts of this clonotype. The gene calls are TRBV20-1 and TRBJ2-7, with a tentative D call TRBD1 (5 bases). Germline CDR1 is DFQATT and CDR2 is SNEGSKA (reference sequence). The CDR3 contains 13 residues. Trimming pared 2 bases from V and 3 bases from J, leaving 11 bases between. The CDR3 region has the DNA TGCAGTGCTAGAAGTCCAGGGAACTACGAGCAGTACTTC. Translated, it gives CSARSPGNYEQYF.

This clonotype was seen a handful of times. V gene TRBV12-3 or TRBV12-4 combines with J gene TRBJ2-3; 13 bases line up with TRBD2. The V segment lost 5 bases and the J segment 2 bases; nucleotides outside the gene matches: 10. This CDR3 is 18 amino acids long. The CDR3: CASSITSGGAILTDTQYF. CDR3 sequence (DNA): TGTGCCAGCAGTATAACTAGCGGGGGGGCAATCCTCACAGATACGCAGTATTTT.

The sample holds a few counts of this clonotype. The rearrangement uses TRBV28 and TRBJ2-2; D might be TRBD2 (6 bases). The length of the CDR3 is 16 residues. V lost 3 bases to trimming and J lost 2 bases, with 13 bases between them. The germline CDR1 and CDR2 sequences are MDHEN and SYDVKM. CDR3 sequence reads: CASSFEAGSNTGELFF. The CDR3 nucleotides read TGTGCCAGCAGTTTCGAGGCGGGATCTAACACCGGGGAGCTGTTTTTT.

This clonotype was seen more than once but under ten times. This chain links TRBV12-3 or TRBV12-4 with TRBJ2-5; TRBD2 is a possible D gene (5 bases). V was shortened by 2 bases and J by 3 bases, with 13 bases between the two germline ends. The CDR3 has 15 residues. The CDR3 nucleotides read TGTGCCAGCAGTTTACTAGCTTCTACAAAAGAGACCCAGTACTTC. Translating gives CASSLLASTKETQYF.

The rearrangement links TRBV7-2 to TRBJ1-2; D may be TRBD1 (6 bases). This CDR3 contains 14 residues. V was clipped by 4 bases and J by 5 bases, with 14 bases between them. CDR1 is SGHTA and CDR2 is FQGNSA in the germline V gene. The DNA for the CDR3 is TGTGCCAGCAGCTCAACCATACAGGGATATGGCTACACCTTC. Amino acids: CASSSTIQGYGYTF.

The J gene is TRBJ2-3, the V gene TRBV6-5; D might be TRBD2 (5 bases). Trimming took 2 bases from V and 0 from J, leaving 12 bases between them. Germline CDR1 MNHEY, CDR2 SVGAGI. CDR3 length: 16 residues. CDR3 DNA: TGTGCCAGCAGTTACATGGCTAGCCCTAGCACAGATACGCAGTATTTT. Its protein is CASSYMASPSTDTQYF.

The V and J genes are TRBV7-2 and TRBJ2-1; tentative D call: TRBD1 (6 bases). This CDR3 contains 13 residues. The germline V and J ends were trimmed by 2 bases and 8 bases, with 10 bases remaining between them. Looked up from germline, CDR1 is SGHTA and CDR2 is FQGNSA. CDR3 nucleotides: TGTGCCAGCAGCTTAAGCAGGGGAGATGAGCAGTTCTTC. Translating it yields CASSLSRGDEQFF.

At least ten counts were recorded for this clonotype. This chain uses TRBV20-1 with TRBJ2-1, with D unclear. Germline values: CDR1 DFQATT, CDR2 SNEGSKA (reference sequence). V was pared by 3 bases and J by 6 bases, with 12 bases between. The CDR3 runs to 13 residues. Here the CDR3 DNA reads TGCAGTGCTAGTCAATTCTTAGGCAATGAGCAGTTCTTC. Residues: CSASQFLGNEQFF.

This clonotype was counted at least ten times. J is TRBJ2-3 and V is TRBV20-1; D is undetermined. V lost 0 bases and J lost 2, with 6 bases in between. Germline V gene lookup returns CDR1 DFQATT and CDR2 SNEGSKA (reference sequence). CDR3 length: 13 residues. CDR3 in amino acids: CSARDLSTDTQYF. The CDR3 DNA is TGCAGTGCTAGAGACCTATCCACAGATACGCAGTATTTT.

This clonotype was counted many times. The J gene is TRBJ2-7, the V gene TRBV30; a weak D match, TRBD1 (6 bases). The CDR3 spans 17 residues. V was cut by 2 bases and J by 4 bases, with 24 bases left in between. The germline gives CDR1 GTSNPN, CDR2 SVGIG (reference sequence). The CDR3 loop is CAWSPRWGTKGEYEQYF. In DNA form, the CDR3 reads TGTGCCTGGAGTCCCCGGTGGGGGACAAAAGGGGAATACGAGCAGTACTTC.